This entry lists 5 T cell receptor beta chains sequenced from one sample in a study of T cell responses to AZD1222 COVID-19 vaccine. The data were produced by immunoSEQ multiplex PCR, yet TCRdb's version contains in-frame clones alone and is incomplete. The sample has about 96,000 clones, about 88% seen once; the top ten hold more than 1.5%. Sequenced here: peripheral blood, sampled on day 0 of AZD1222 vaccination. These receptors were obtained from an adult in good health.

The chain uses TRBV28 and TRBJ1-6; a possible D gene is TRBD1 (5 bases). The CDR3 is 13 residues long. The germline gives CDR1 MDHEN, CDR2 SYDVKM. Trimming pared 2 bases from V and 8 bases from J, leaving 7 bases between. Here the CDR3 reads CASSLGTDSPLHF. The CDR3 nucleotides read TGTGCCAGCAGTTTAGGGACGGATTCACCCCTCCACTTT.

The chain employs TRBV27 and TRBJ2-1; D call uncertain. V lost 4 bases to trimming and J lost 7 bases, with 14 bases between them. CDR1 and CDR2 from the germline V gene are MNHEY and SMNVEV (reference sequence). CDR3 length: 14 residues. The CDR3 protein is CASSYKPSRNEQFF. In DNA form, the CDR3 reads TGTGCCAGCAGTTATAAGCCGAGCCGAAATGAGCAGTTCTTC.

This chain joins TRBV28 and TRBJ1-6; 8 bases are a match to TRBD1. V lost 2 bases and J lost 9; bases outside the gene matches: 6. The CDR3 contains 15 residues. Germline CDR1 and CDR2: MDHEN and SYDVKM. The CDR3 coding sequence is TGTGCCAGCAGTTTAGGAACAGGGGGGTCTTCACCCCTCCACTTT. It encodes CASSLGTGGSSPLHF.

The chain links TRBV7-9 to TRBJ2-7, with TRBD1 matching 7 bases. The V gene end was trimmed by 5 bases and the J gene end by 5 bases; junction bases not matched to a gene: 3. The V gene's germline CDR1 is SEHNR and CDR2 FQNEAQ (reference sequence). The CDR3 covers 12 residues. The CDR3: CASSRDSDEQYF. DNA for the CDR3: TGTGCCAGCAGCCGGGACAGCGACGAGCAGTACTTC.

This chain links TRBV2 with TRBJ1-1, with 7 bases matching TRBD1. J was trimmed by 3 bases and V by 7 bases; bases with no gene match: 8. Germline values: CDR1 SNHLY, CDR2 FYNNEI. The CDR3 is 14 residues long. Written as DNA, the CDR3 is TGTGCCAGCAACTTACAGGGGAGTGACACTGAAGCTTTCTTT. The encoded protein is CASNLQGSDTEAFF.